Presented here are 20 T cell receptor beta chains from one specimen sequenced in a study of beta chain features in type 1 diabetes. General study findings and limits: Shorter TCRB CDR3s, moderately but significantly so, were found in Type 1 diabetes patients in all four CD4+ subsets.

No antigen has been identified for these receptors. The sequenced template was cDNA made from the entire isolated RNA. TCRdb's copy holds only in-frame clones and misses some; the assay was immunoSEQ multiplex PCR. Of roughly 150,000 clones detected, roughly 59% appear once; the ten largest clones hold about 0.091%. The specimen was naive CD4+ T cells from blood. These receptors all stem from a man aged 25 to 40 with type 1 diabetes.

A few counts support this clone. The J gene is TRBJ2-5, the V gene TRBV29-1; 7 positions match TRBD1. Trimming took 0 bases from V and 4 from J; bases not matched to a gene: 5. The germline V gene has CDR1 SQVTM and CDR2 ANQGSEA. This CDR3 has 14 residues. This CDR3 is CSVEDWTGGETQYF. The CDR3 DNA reads TGCAGCGTTGAAGATTGGACAGGAGGAGAGACCCAGTACTTC.

The chain has TRBV19 and TRBJ1-1; D gene uncertain. The V gene lost 4 bases and the J gene lost 1 base, with 10 bases spanning the gap. Per germline, CDR1 LNHDA and CDR2 SQIVND (reference sequence). This CDR3 region has 14 residues. The CDR3 reads CASSSYPGNTEAFF. CDR3 DNA sequence: TGTGCCAGTAGTAGTTATCCTGGGAACACTGAAGCTTTCTTT.

This clone was detected only once. The V gene is TRBV29-1, the J gene TRBJ2-3, with 8 bases identical to TRBD2. The germline V gene encodes CDR1 SQVTM and CDR2 ANQGSEA. Trimming took 2 bases from V and 5 from J; bases not matched to a gene: 9. This CDR3 spans 15 amino acids. CDR3 nucleotides: TGCAGCGTTGAAAATGCGGGGGGTTCGGGAGATACGCAGTATTTT. This translates into CSVENAGGSGDTQYF.

This clone was seen a single time. The gene calls are TRBV30 and TRBJ2-4, with D tentatively TRBD1 or TRBD2 (5 bases each). V lost 6 bases, J lost 1 base, and 13 bases lay in between. Germline CDR1 is GTSNPN and CDR2 is SVGIG (reference sequence). This CDR3 spans 14 amino acids. CDR3 DNA sequence: TGTGCCTGCCAGGGACCGGCGGCCAAAAACATTCAGTACTTC. It encodes CACQGPAAKNIQYF.

This clone came up once. The V and J genes are TRBV7-2 and TRBJ2-1, with 8 bases lining up with TRBD1. Germline CDR1 SGHTA, CDR2 FQGNSA. The CDR3 has 14 residues. With V trimmed by 5 bases and J by 4 bases, 4 bases remained unmatched. Here the CDR3 reads CASSRGQGYNEQFF. The CDR3 DNA sequence: TGTGCCAGCAGCCGTGGACAGGGTTACAATGAGCAGTTCTTC.

This clone is a singleton in its sample. V gene TRBV28 combines with J gene TRBJ2-7, with 10 bases aligning to TRBD1. This CDR3 spans 16 amino acids. CDR1 MDHEN and CDR2 SYDVKM come from the germline V gene. The junction had 10 bases not matched to a gene; V was cut back by 5 bases and J by 3 bases. The CDR3 DNA follows: TGTGCCAGCAGTCCAAATCGGGGACAGGGGTTCTACGAGCAGTACTTC. Protein: CASSPNRGQGFYEQYF.

This clone was seen only a few times. J is TRBJ1-1 and V is TRBV29-1; D is uncertain. Germline V gene sequence: CDR1 SQVTM, CDR2 ANQGSEA. With 0 bases removed from V and 0 bases from J, the gap between germline ends came to 11 bases. This CDR3 contains 15 residues. The CDR3 DNA is TGCAGCGTTGAAGAGGGTAGCATTCTGAACACTGAAGCTTTCTTT. It is translated as CSVEEGSILNTEAFF.

This chain uses TRBV7-2 with TRBJ1-1; unclear D gene. Germline-derived CDR1 and CDR2 are SGHTA and FQGNSA. The V end was cut by 5 bases, the J end by 1 base, with 11 bases between. This CDR3 spans 14 amino acids. CDR3 in DNA: TGTGCCAGCAGCACAACTAATGCGAACACTGAAGCTTTCTTT. It is translated as CASSTTNANTEAFF.

The CDR3 reads CASSFVGNIQYF. Here the CDR3 DNA reads TGTGCCAGCAGCTTTGTAGGAAACATTCAGTACTTC. The chain is built from TRBV11-2 and TRBJ2-4; D remains unclear. The V end lost 3 bases, the J end lost 6 bases, and 6 bases lay between the germline ends. CDR1 SGHAT and CDR2 FQNNGV come from the germline V gene. There are 12 residues in the CDR3.

The chain employs TRBV7-2 and TRBJ2-2, with D unresolved. V lost 0 bases to trimming and J lost 7 bases, with 6 bases between them. The CDR3 totals 13 residues. Germline V lookup: CDR1 SGHTA, CDR2 FQGNSA. The CDR3 DNA reads as TGTGCCAGCAGCTTAGCGCTCGGCGGGGAGCTGTTTTTT. This codes for CASSLALGGELFF.

This chain joins TRBV4-1 and TRBJ2-1; D remains ambiguous. The CDR3 covers 13 residues. Germline V CDR1 and CDR2: MGHRA, YSYEKL. Trimming removed 0 bases from V and 10 bases from J, with 10 bases in between. CDR3 residues: CASSQDPKWEQFF. DNA of the CDR3: TGCGCCAGCAGCCAAGATCCGAAATGGGAGCAGTTCTTC.

The rearrangement links TRBV9 to TRBJ2-7; 9 positions agree with TRBD1. Trimming cost V 2 bases and J 6 bases; bases outside gene matches: 6. Germline loops: CDR1 SGDLS, CDR2 YYNGEE. There are 14 residues in the CDR3. The CDR3 region has the DNA TGTGCCAGCAGCGTTTCTGGACAGGGGATCGAGCAGTACTTC. Its translation is CASSVSGQGIEQYF.

This chain uses TRBV9 with TRBJ2-3, with 9 bases fitting TRBD1. The germline CDR1 and CDR2 sequences are SGDLS and YYNGEE. This CDR3 comprises 17 residues. Trimming at V came to 0 bases and at J to 3 bases, leaving 8 bases not matched to a gene. The CDR3 spells CASSVARDRGATDTQYF. DNA for the CDR3: TGTGCCAGCAGCGTAGCCCGTGACAGGGGGGCGACAGATACGCAGTATTTT.

V is TRBV5-6 and J is TRBJ2-7, with 7 bases identical to TRBD1. Per germline, CDR1 SGHDT and CDR2 YYEEEE. The CDR3 runs 15 residues. V was clipped by 4 bases and J by 3 bases; unmatched bases: 10. CDR3 nucleotide sequence: TGTGCCAGCAGCCCTGGAGACAGGGACGGCTACGAGCAGTACTTC. This codes for CASSPGDRDGYEQYF.

This chain uses TRBV7-2 with TRBJ1-1; D is unclear. The CDR3 totals 13 residues. Germline CDR1 reads SGHTA; CDR2 reads FQGNSA. With 1 base removed from V and 4 bases from J, the gap between germline ends came to 7 bases. The CDR3 region has the DNA TGTGCCAGCAGCTTAGATCCTGGCACTGAAGCTTTCTTT. This codes for CASSLDPGTEAFF.

This rearrangement joins TRBV29-1 to TRBJ2-5, with 13 bases that match TRBD2. Germline trimming cut 7 bases from V and 7 bases from J; bases unmatched to any gene: 9. CDR1 is SQVTM and CDR2 is ANQGSEA in the germline V gene. This CDR3 has 14 amino acids. The CDR3: CSALTSGGVWTQYF. DNA of the CDR3: TGCAGCGCCCTAACTAGCGGGGGGGTTTGGACCCAGTACTTC.

J is TRBJ1-4 and V is TRBV30; D is unclear. Germline V gives CDR1 GTSNPN, CDR2 SVGIG (reference sequence). This CDR3 has 12 residues. The germline V and J ends were trimmed by 1 base and 8 bases, with 8 bases remaining between them. The CDR3 loop is CAWSAREEKLFF. The CDR3 coding sequence is TGTGCCTGGAGTGCCCGGGAAGAAAAACTGTTTTTT.

The chain links TRBV18 to TRBJ2-7; 7 bases are shared with TRBD1. The germline CDR1 and CDR2 sequences are KGHSH and LQKENI. V was pared by 3 bases and J by 2 bases, with 7 bases of the junction left unmatched. The CDR3 is 15 amino acids. CDR3 bases: TGTGCCAGCTCACCTTACAGGGGTGAGCCCTACGAGCAGTACTTC. Translated: CASSPYRGEPYEQYF.

This chain links TRBV7-2 with TRBJ2-5; D unresolved. This CDR3 region has 14 residues. Germline V gene data show CDR1 as SGHTA and CDR2 as FQGNSA. V was pared by 4 bases and J by 4 bases, with 13 bases between. CDR3 coding DNA: TGTGCCAGCAGCTCTAGGGTCTTGGGAGAGACCCAGTACTTC. Encoded protein: CASSSRVLGETQYF.

The rearrangement joins TRBV7-9 to TRBJ2-1, with TRBD1 matching 8 bases. The V gene's germline CDR1 is SEHNR and CDR2 FQNEAQ (reference sequence). Germline trimming cut 3 bases from V and 5 bases from J; bases unmatched to any gene: 6. CDR3 length equals 15 residues. CDR3 DNA sequence: TGTGCCAGCAGCTTTACCGGGACAGGAAACAATGAGCAGTTCTTC. This codes for CASSFTGTGNNEQFF. The whole variable domain, filled in from reference TRBV7-9 and TRBJ2-1, reads DTGVSQNPRHKITKRGQNVTFRCDPISEHNRLYWYRQTLGQGPEFLTYFQNEAQLEKSRLLSDRFSAERPKGSFSTLEIQRTEQGDSAMYLCASSFTGTGNNEQFFGPGTRLTVL.